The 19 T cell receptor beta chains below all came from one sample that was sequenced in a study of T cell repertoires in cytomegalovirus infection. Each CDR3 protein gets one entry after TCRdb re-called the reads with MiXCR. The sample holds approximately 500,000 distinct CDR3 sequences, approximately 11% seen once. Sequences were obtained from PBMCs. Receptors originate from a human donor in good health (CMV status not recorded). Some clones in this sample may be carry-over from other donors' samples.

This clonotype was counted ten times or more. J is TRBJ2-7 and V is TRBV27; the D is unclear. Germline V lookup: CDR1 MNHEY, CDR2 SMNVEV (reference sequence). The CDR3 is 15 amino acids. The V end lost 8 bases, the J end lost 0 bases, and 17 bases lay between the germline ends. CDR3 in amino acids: CASQFRRTISYEQYF. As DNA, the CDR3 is TGTGCCAGCCAATTCCGACGGACGATCTCCTACGAGCAGTACTTC.

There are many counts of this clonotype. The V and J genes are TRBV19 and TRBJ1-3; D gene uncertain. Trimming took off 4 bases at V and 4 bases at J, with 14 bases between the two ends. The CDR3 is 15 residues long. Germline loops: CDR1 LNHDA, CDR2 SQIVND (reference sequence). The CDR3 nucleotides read TGTGCCAGTAGTACCGGACGGACGGGAGGAAACACCATATATTTT. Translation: CASSTGRTGGNTIYF.

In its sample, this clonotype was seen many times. CDR3 coding DNA: TGTGCCAGCAGCCAAACTAGCGCAGCTGTGGAGACCCAGTACTTC. The encoded protein is CASSQTSAAVETQYF. The chain links TRBV7-9 to TRBJ2-5; TRBD2 matches at 7 bases. This CDR3 contains 15 residues. Germline-derived CDR1 and CDR2 are SEHNR and FQNEAQ (reference sequence). With V trimmed by 5 bases and J by 5 bases, 11 bases remained unmatched. Complete variable domain (other parts from reference TRBV7-9 and TRBJ2-5): DTGVSQNPRHKITKRGQNVTFRCDPISEHNRLYWYRQTLGQGPEFLTYFQNEAQLEKSRLLSDRFSAERPKGSFSTLEIQRTEQGDSAMYLCASSQTSAAVETQYFGPGTRLLVL.

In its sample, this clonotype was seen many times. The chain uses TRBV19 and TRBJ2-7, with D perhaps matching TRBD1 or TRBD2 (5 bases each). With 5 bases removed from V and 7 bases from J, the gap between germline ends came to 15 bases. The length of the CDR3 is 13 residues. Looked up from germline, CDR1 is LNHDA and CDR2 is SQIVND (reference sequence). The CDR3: CASSRMGPREQYF. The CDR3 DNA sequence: TGTGCCAGTAGTCGAATGGGACCACGGGAGCAGTACTTC.

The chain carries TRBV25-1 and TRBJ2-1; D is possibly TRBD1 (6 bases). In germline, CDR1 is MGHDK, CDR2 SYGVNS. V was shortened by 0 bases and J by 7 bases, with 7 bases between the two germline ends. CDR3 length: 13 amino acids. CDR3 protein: CASSEYRGNEQFF. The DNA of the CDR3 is TGTGCCAGCAGTGAATATAGGGGGAATGAGCAGTTCTTC.

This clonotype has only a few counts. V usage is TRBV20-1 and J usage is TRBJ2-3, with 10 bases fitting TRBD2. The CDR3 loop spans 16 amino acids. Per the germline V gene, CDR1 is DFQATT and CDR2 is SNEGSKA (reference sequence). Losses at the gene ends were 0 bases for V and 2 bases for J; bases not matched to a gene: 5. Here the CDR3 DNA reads TGCAGTGCTAGAGATGTGAGCGGGGGGGTCACAGATACGCAGTATTTT. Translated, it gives CSARDVSGGVTDTQYF.

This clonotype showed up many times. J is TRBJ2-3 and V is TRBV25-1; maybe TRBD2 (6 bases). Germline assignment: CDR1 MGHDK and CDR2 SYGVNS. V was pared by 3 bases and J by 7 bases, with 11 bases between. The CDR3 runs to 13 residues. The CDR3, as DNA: TGTGCCAGCAGTGACCCGGACTATCATACGCAGTATTTT. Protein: CASSDPDYHTQYF.

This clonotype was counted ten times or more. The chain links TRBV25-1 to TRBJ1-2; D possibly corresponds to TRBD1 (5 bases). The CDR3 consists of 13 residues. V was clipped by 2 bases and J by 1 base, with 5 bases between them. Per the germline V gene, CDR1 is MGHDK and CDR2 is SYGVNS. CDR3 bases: TGTGCCAGCAGTGAAGGGGGTAACTATGGCTACACCTTC. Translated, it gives CASSEGGNYGYTF.

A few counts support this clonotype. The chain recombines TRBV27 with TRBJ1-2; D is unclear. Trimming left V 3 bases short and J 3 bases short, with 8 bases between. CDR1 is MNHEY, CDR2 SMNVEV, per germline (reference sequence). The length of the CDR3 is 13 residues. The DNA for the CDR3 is TGTGCCAGCAGTTTGTTAGGGTACTATGGCTACACCTTC. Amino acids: CASSLLGYYGYTF.

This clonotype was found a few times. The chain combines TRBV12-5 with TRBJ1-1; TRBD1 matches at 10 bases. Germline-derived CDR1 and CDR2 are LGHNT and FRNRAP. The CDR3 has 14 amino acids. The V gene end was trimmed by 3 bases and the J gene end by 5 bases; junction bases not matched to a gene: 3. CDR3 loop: CASGFRDRGTEAFF. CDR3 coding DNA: TGTGCTAGTGGTTTCCGGGACAGGGGTACTGAAGCTTTCTTT.

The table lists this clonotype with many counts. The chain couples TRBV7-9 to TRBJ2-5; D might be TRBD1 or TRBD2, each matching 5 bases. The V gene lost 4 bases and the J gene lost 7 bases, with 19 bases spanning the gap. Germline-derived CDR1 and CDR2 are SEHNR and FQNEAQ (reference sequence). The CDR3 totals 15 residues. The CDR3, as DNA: TGTGCCAGCAGCTCCCGGGACGCAAGATTGGTGACCCAGTACTTC. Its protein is CASSSRDARLVTQYF.

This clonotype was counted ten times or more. The CDR3 DNA is TGTGCCAGCAGCCCCTCAACGGCGGGGGGCCGGGGGAATGGCTACACCTTC. As protein: CASSPSTAGGRGNGYTF. This rearrangement joins TRBV7-2 to TRBJ1-2, with D maybe TRBD1 (6 bases). Germline-derived CDR1 and CDR2 are SGHTA and FQGNSA. The CDR3 extends over 17 amino acids. The V end lost 5 bases, the J end lost 6 bases, and 25 bases lay between the germline ends.

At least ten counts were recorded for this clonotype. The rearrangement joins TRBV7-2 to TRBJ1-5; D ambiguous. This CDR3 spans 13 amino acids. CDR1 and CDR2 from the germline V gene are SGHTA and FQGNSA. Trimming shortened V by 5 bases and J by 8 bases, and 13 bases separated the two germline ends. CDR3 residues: CASSPPPGEPQHF. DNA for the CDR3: TGTGCCAGCAGCCCCCCCCCGGGTGAGCCCCAGCATTTT.

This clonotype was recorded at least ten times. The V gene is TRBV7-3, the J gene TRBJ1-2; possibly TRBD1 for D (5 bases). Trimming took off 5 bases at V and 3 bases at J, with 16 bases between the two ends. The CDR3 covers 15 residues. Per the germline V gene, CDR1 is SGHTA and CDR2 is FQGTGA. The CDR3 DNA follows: TGTGCCAGCAGCCCCACCGGGGCGGGTGACTATGGCTACACCTTC. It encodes CASSPTGAGDYGYTF. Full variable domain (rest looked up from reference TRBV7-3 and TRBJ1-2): GAGVSQTPSNKVTEKGKYVELRCDPISGHTALYWYRQSLGQGPEFLIYFQGTGAADDSGLPNDRFFAVRPEGSVSTLKIQRTERGDSAVYLCASSPTGAGDYGYTFGSGTRLTVV.

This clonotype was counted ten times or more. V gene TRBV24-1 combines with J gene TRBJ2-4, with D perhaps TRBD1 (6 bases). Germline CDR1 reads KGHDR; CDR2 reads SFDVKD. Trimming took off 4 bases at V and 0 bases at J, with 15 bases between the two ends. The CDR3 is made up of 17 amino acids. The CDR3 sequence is CATSDPRTDPAKNIQYF. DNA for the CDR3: TGTGCCACCAGTGACCCCAGGACAGACCCAGCCAAAAACATTCAGTACTTC.

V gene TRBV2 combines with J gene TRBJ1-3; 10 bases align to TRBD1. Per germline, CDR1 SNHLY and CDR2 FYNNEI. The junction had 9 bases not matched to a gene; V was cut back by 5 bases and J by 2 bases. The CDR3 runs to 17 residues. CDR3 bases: TGTGCCAGCAGTAAGGGACAGGGGAAAATGGCTGGAAACACCATATATTTT. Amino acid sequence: CASSKGQGKMAGNTIYF.

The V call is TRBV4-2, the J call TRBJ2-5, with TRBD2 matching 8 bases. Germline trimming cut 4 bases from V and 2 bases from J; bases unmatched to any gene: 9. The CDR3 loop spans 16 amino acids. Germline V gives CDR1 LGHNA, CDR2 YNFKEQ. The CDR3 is CASSPGTRSSQETQYF. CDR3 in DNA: TGTGCCAGCAGCCCCGGGACTAGAAGTAGTCAAGAGACCCAGTACTTC.

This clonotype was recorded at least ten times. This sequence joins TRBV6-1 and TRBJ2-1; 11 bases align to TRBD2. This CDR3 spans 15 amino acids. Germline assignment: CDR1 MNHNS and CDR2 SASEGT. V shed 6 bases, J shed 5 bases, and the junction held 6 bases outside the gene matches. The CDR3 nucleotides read TGTGCCAGCAGCCTCGGGACTAGCGGACACAATGAGCAGTTCTTC. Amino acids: CASSLGTSGHNEQFF.

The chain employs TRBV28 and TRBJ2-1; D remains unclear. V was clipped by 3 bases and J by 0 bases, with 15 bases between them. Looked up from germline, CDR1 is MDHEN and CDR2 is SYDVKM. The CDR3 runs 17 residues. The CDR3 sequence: CASSFPPNQISYNEQFF. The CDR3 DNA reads TGTGCCAGCAGTTTCCCCCCGAATCAGATCTCCTACAATGAGCAGTTCTTC. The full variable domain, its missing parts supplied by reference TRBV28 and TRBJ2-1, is DVKVTQSSRYLVKRTGEKVFLECVQDMDHENMFWYRQDPGLGLRLIYFSYDVKMKEKGDIPEGYSVSREKKERFSLILESASTNQTSMYLCASSFPPNQISYNEQFFGPGTRLTVL.